This T cell receptor beta chain was recovered during a study of T cells in Graves' hyperthyroidism and ophthalmopathy. This clonotype was counted a few times. The diagnostic basis comprised clinical symptoms, serum thyroxine and TRAb, thyroid ultrasound and orbital computed tomography. V shed 2 bases and J shed 5 bases, with 12 bases lying between them. There are 15 residues in the CDR3. The V gene's germline CDR1 is MNHEY and CDR2 SMNVEV (reference sequence). The CDR3 regions of TCR beta were amplified from RNA transcripts. Carried out on the TCR CDR3, a first-round RT-PCR used the HTBI primer set. Via MiXCR, TCRdb re-called the multiplex PCR reads, giving one row per CDR3 protein. The sample contains around 500,000 distinct CDR3 sequences, about 16% of which appear only once.

This chain uses TRBV27 with TRBJ1-4, with D tentatively TRBD1 (5 bases). The source material was blood. The TCR was taken from a woman aged 25 to 39 with Graves' ophthalmopathy. Written as DNA, the CDR3 is TGTGCCAGCAGTTTAATAGGGGCGGGAAATGAAAAACTGTTTTTT. The encoded protein is CASSLIGAGNEKLFF.